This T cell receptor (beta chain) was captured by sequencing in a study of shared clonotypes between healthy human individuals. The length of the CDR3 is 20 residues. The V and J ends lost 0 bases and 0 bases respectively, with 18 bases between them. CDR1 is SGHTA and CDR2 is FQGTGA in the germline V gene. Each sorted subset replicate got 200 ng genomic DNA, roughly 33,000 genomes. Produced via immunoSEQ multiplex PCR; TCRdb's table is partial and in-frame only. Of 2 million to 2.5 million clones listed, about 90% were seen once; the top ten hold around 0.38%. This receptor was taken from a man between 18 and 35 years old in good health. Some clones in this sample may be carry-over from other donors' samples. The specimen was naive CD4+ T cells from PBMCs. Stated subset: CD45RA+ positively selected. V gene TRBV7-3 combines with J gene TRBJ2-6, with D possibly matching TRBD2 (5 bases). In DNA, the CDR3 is TGTGCCAGCAGCTTAACAAAGGGAGACACAGTCCGCTCTGGGGCCAACGTCCTGACTTTC. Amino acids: CASSLTKGDTVRSGANVLTF.